This T cell receptor beta chain was captured by sequencing in a study of cytomegalovirus exposure and HLA in healthy donors. PCR used 60 Vbeta primers and 13 Jbeta primers. Only in-frame clones appear in the TCRdb table, and some are missing; sequencing was by immunoSEQ multiplex PCR. In the table there are 170,000 or so clones, just over 75% of which are singletons. The CDR3 runs to 13 residues. V was shortened by 2 bases and J by 10 bases, with 12 bases between the two germline ends. CDR1 is MDHEN and CDR2 is SYDVKM in the germline V gene. What was sequenced was PBMCs. The rearrangement joins TRBV28 to TRBJ2-1; maybe TRBD2 (7 bases). The TCR was taken from a woman in her thirties in good health and CMV-seropositive. CDR3 sequence reads: CASSLGGAWEQFF. As DNA, the CDR3 is TGTGCCAGCAGTTTAGGGGGGGCTTGGGAGCAGTTCTTC.